This T cell receptor (beta chain) was documented in a study of blood T cell repertoires in COVID-19. Study-level background: The United States, Italy and Spain supplied acute and convalescent COVID-19 samples. PBMCs, B-cell-depleted T cells, or T cells provided the cDNA or gDNA that made up the material.

The Seattle patients joined while their infection was active and were tracked longitudinally afterward. As originally analysed: From reference gene primer amplification, estimates of nucleated cell counts were derived. Here immunoSEQ multiplex PCR was the method, and the copy in TCRdb shows in-frame clones only, minus some. Clonal size and the V and J genes are those of that table, whereas D and trimming came from the DNA. The table lists more than 200,000 clones, approximately 86% of them singletons. V dropped 4 bases and J dropped 10; count of bases not matched to a gene: 7. This CDR3 has 14 amino acids. Germline V lookup: CDR1 SGDLS, CDR2 YYNGEE.

The rearrangement links TRBV9 to TRBJ1-4; TRBD1 agrees at 10 bases. The sequence derives from a woman aged 60 to 75 with COVID-19, enrolled during active disease. Sequenced: peripheral blood. The CDR3 DNA follows: TGTGCCAGCAGCCCCGGGACAGGGGTTGGAAAACTGTTTTTT. This translates into CASSPGTGVGKLFF.